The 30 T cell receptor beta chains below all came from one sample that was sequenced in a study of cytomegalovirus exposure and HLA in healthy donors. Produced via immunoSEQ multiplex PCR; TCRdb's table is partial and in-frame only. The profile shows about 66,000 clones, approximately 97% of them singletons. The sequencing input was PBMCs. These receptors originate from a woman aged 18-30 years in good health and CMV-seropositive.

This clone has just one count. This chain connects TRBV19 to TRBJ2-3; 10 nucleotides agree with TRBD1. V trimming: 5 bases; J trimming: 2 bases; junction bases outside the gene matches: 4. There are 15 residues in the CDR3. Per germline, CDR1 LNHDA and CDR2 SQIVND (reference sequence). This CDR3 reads CASSFGTGVTDTQYF. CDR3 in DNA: TGTGCCAGTAGTTTCGGGACAGGGGTCACAGATACGCAGTATTTT.

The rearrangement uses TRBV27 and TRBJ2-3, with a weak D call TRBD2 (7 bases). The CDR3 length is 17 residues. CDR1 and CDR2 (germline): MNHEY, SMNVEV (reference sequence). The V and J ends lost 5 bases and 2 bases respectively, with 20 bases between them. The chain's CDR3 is CASSQWNGGLSTDTQYF. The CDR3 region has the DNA TGTGCCAGCAGTCAATGGAACGGGGGGCTCTCCACAGATACGCAGTATTTT.

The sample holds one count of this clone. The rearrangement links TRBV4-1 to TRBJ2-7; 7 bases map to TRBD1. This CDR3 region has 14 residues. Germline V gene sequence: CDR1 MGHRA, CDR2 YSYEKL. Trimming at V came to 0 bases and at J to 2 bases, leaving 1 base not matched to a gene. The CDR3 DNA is TGCGCCAGCAGCCAAGAAGGGGGCCCCTACGAGCAGTACTTC. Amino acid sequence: CASSQEGGPYEQYF.

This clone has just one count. In DNA, the CDR3 is TGTGCCAGCAGTGCCGGGACTAGCGGGAGGCAGTGGCAGTACTTC. This sequence encodes CASSAGTSGRQWQYF. The V and J genes are TRBV6-1 and TRBJ2-7; TRBD2 aligns across 15 bases. The CDR3 covers 15 residues. Germline trimming cut 4 bases from V and 9 bases from J; bases unmatched to any gene: 7. Germline V CDR1 and CDR2: MNHNS, SASEGT.

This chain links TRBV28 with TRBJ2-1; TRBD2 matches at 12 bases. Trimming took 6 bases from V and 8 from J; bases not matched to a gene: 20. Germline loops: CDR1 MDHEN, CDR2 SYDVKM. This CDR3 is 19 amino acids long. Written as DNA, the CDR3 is TGTGCCAGCAGGTACATATTCAGACTAGCGGGAGCTTCGGACGATGAGCAGTTCTTC. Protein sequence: CASRYIFRLAGASDDEQFF. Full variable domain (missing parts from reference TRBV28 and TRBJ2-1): DVKVTQSSRYLVKRTGEKVFLECVQDMDHENMFWYRQDPGLGLRLIYFSYDVKMKEKGDIPEGYSVSREKKERFSLILESASTNQTSMYLCASRYIFRLAGASDDEQFFGPGTRLTVL.

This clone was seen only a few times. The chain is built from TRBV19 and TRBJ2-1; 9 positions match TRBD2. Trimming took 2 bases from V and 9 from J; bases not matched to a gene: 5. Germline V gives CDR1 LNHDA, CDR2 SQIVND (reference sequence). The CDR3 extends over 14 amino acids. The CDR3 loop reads CASSISSGMSEQFF. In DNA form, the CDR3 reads TGTGCCAGTAGTATATCTAGCGGGATGTCTGAGCAGTTCTTC.

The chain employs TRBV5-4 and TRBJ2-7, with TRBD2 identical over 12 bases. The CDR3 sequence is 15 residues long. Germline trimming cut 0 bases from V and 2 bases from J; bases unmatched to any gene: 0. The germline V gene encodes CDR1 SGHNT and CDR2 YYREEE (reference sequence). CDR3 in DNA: TGTGCCAGCAGCTTGGGACTAGCGGGAGCCTACGAGCAGTACTTC. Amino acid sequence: CASSLGLAGAYEQYF.

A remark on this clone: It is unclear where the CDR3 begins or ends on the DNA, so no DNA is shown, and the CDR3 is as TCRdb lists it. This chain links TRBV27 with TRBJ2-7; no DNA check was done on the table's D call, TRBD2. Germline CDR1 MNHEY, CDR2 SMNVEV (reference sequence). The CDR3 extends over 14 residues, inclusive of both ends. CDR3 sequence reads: CASSTSTTSGRSYF.

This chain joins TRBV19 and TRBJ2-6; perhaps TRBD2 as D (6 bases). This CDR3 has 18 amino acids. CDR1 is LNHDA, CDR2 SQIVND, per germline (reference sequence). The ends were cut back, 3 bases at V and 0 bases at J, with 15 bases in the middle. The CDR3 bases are TGTGCCAGTAGTATGTCGGGGGTGGATGGCTCTGGGGCCAACGTCCTGACTTTC. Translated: CASSMSGVDGSGANVLTF.

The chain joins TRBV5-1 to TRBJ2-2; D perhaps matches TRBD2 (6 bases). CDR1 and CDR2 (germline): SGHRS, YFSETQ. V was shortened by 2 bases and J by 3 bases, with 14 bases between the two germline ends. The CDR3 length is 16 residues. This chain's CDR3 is CASSFPGEGYTGELFF. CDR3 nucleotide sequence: TGCGCCAGCAGCTTCCCGGGAGAAGGGTACACCGGGGAGCTGTTTTTT. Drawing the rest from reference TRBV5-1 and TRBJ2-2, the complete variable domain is KAGVTQTPRYLIKTRGQQVTLSCSPISGHRSVSWYQQTPGQGLQFLFEYFSETQRNKGNFPGRFSGRQFSNSRSEMNVSTLELGDSALYLCASSFPGEGYTGELFFGEGSRLTVL.

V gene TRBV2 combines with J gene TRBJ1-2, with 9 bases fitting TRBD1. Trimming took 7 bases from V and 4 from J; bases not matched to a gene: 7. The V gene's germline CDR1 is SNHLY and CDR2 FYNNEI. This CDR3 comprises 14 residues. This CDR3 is CASKRDRALYGYTF. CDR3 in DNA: TGTGCCAGCAAAAGGGACAGGGCCCTCTATGGCTACACCTTC.

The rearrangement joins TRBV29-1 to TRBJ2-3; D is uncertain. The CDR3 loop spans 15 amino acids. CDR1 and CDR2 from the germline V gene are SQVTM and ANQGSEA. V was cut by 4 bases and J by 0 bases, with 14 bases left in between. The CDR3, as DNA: TGCAGCGTTGGCGGCCGAACATCTAGCACAGATACGCAGTATTTT. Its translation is CSVGGRTSSTDTQYF.

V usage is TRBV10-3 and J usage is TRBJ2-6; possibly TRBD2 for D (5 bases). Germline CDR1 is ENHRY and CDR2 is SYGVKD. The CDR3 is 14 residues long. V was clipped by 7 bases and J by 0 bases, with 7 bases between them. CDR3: CAITGNSGANVLTF. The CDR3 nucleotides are TGTGCCATCACGGGGAACTCTGGGGCCAACGTCCTGACTTTC.

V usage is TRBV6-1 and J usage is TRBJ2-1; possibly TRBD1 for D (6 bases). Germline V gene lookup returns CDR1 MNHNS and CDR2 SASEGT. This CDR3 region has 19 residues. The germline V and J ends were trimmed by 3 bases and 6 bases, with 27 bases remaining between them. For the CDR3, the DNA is TGTGCCAGCAGTGAGCGGGCACAGGGTCTTCGGGCGGTTATCAATGAGCAGTTCTTC. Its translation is CASSERAQGLRAVINEQFF.

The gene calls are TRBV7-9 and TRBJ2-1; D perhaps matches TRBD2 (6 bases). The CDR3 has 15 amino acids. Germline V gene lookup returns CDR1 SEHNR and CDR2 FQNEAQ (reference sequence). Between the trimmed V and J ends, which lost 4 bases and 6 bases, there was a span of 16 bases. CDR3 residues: CASSSPGDSLNEQFF. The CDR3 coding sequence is TGTGCCAGCAGCTCCCCCGGGGACTCGCTCAATGAGCAGTTCTTC. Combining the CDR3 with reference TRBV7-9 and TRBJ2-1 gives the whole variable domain DTGVSQNPRHKITKRGQNVTFRCDPISEHNRLYWYRQTLGQGPEFLTYFQNEAQLEKSRLLSDRFSAERPKGSFSTLEIQRTEQGDSAMYLCASSSPGDSLNEQFFGPGTRLTVL.

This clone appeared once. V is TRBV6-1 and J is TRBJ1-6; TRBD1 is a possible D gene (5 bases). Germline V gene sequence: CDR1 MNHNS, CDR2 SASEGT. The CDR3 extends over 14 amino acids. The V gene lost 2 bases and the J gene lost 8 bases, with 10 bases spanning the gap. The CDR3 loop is CASSERGRDSPLHF. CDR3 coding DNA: TGTGCCAGCAGTGAACGGGGGAGGGATTCACCCCTCCACTTT.

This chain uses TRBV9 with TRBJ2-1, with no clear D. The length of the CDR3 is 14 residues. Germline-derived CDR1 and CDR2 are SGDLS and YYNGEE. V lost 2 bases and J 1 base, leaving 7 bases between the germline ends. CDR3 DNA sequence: TGTGCCAGCAGCGTTAGCTCGTCCTACAATGAGCAGTTCTTC. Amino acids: CASSVSSSYNEQFF. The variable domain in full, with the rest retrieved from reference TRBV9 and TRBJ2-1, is DSGVTQTPKHLITATGQRVTLRCSPRSGDLSVYWYQQSLDQGLQFLIQYYNGEERAKGNILERFSAQQFPDLHSELNLSSLELGDSALYFCASSVSSSYNEQFFGPGTRLTVL.

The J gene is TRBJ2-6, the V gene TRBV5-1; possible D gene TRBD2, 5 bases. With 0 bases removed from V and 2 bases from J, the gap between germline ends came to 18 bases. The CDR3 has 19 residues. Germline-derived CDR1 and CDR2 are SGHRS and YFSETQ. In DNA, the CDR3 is TGCGCCAGCAGCTTGGGGGGTGAGGGCGCTAAAACTGGGGCCAACGTCCTGACTTTC. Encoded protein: CASSLGGEGAKTGANVLTF.

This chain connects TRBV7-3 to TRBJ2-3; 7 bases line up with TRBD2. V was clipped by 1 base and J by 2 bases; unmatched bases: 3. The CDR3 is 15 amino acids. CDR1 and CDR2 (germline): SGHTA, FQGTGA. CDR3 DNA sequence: TGTGCCAGCAGCTTAAGCGGGAGAACCACAGATACGCAGTATTTT. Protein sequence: CASSLSGRTTDTQYF.

The CDR3 loop reads CASGPGTSYEQYF. The CDR3 DNA is TGTGCTAGTGGTCCAGGGACATCCTACGAGCAGTACTTC. The V call is TRBV12-5, the J call TRBJ2-7, with TRBD1 as a possible D gene (6 bases). The CDR3 consists of 13 residues. Germline CDR1 LGHNT, CDR2 FRNRAP. Trimming took off 5 bases at V and 1 base at J, with 9 bases between the two ends.

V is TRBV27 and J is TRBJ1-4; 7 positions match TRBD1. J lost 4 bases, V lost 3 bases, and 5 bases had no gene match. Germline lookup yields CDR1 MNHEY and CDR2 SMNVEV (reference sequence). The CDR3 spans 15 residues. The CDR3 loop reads CASSFSGTVNEKLFF. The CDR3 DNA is TGTGCCAGCAGTTTCTCCGGGACAGTTAATGAAAAACTGTTTTTT. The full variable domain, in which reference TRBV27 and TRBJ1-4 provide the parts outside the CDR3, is EAQVTQNPRYLITVTGKKLTVTCSQNMNHEYMSWYRQDPGLGLRQIYYSMNVEVTDKGDVPEGYKVSRKEKRNFPLILESPSPNQTSLYFCASSFSGTVNEKLFFGSGTQLSVL.

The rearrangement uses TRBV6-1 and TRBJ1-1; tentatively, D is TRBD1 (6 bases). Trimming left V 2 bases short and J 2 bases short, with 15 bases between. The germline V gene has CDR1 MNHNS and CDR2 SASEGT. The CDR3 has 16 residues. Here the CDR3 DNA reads TGTGCCAGCAGTGAATGGGGTTGGGGACAAAACACTGAAGCTTTCTTT. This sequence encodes CASSEWGWGQNTEAFF.

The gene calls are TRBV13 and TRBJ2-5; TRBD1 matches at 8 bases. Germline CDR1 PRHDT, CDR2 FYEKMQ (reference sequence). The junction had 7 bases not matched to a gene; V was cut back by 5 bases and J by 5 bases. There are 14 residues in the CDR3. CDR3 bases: TGTGCCAGCAGCCCCAGGGGGCGGGCGGAGACCCAGTACTTC. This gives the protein CASSPRGRAETQYF.

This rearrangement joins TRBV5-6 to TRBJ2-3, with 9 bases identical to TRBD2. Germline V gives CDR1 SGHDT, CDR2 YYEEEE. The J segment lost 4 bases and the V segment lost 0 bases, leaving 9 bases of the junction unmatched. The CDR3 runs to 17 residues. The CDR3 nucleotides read TGTGCCAGCAGCTTGGAGGGGTGGACTAGCGAGGCAGATACGCAGTATTTT. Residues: CASSLEGWTSEADTQYF.

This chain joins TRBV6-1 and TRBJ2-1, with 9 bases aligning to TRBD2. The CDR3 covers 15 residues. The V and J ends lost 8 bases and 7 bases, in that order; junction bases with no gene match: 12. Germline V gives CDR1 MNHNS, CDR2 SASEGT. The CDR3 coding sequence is TGTGCCAGCCAATATTTAGCGGGAGAAGGGAATGAGCAGTTCTTC. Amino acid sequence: CASQYLAGEGNEQFF.

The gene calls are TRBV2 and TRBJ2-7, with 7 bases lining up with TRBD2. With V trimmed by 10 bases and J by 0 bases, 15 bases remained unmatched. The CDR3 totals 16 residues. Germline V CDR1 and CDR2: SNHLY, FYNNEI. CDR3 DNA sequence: TGTGCCACCGGGGGGTTTTTCCGGGGCCTCTCCTACGAGCAGTACTTC. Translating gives CATGGFFRGLSYEQYF.

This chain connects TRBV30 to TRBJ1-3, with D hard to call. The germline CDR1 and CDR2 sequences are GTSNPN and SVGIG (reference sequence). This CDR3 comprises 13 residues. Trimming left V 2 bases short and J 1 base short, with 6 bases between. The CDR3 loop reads CAWSRGSGNTIYF. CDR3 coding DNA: TGTGCCTGGAGTCGGGGTTCTGGAAACACCATATATTTT.

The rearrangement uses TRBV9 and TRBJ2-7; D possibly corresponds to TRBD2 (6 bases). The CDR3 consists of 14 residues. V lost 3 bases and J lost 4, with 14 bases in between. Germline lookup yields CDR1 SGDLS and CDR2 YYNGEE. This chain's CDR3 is CASSARTTSYEQYF. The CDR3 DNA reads TGTGCCAGCAGCGCTAGGACTACCTCGTACGAGCAGTACTTC.

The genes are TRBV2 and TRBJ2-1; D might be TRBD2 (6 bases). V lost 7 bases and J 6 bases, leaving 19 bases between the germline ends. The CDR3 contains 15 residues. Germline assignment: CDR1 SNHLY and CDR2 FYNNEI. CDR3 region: CASKERWRALNEQFF. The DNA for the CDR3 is TGTGCCAGCAAAGAAAGGTGGAGGGCACTCAATGAGCAGTTCTTC.

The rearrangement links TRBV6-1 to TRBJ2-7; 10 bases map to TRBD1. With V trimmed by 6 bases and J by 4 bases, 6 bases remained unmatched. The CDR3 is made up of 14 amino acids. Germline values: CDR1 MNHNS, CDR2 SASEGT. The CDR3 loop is CASSPTGGLYEQYF. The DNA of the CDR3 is TGTGCCAGCAGCCCGACAGGGGGCCTGTACGAGCAGTACTTC.